This T cell receptor beta chain was sequenced for a study of vaccination and CD4 T cells after COVID-19. Notes on the study in general: Convalescent patients had a median approximately 83% of reactive clones appearing only post-vaccination.

On this clonotype: Its antigen is as yet unknown.

The assay that was used to sequence DNA from cultured CD4+ T cells was the Oncomine TCR Beta short-read assay. Each CDR3 protein is one row after TCRdb ran MiXCR on the PCR reads. The table shows about 20,000 distinct CDR3 sequences, with about three quarters occurring only once. The treatment is: roughly 10-day PBMC culture with coronavirus spike peptide pools or control peptides (ViraFEST assay). Antigen-specific T cell expansion with peptide pools preceded TCR sequencing in the ViraFEST approach. The CDR3 extends over 16 amino acids. Germline CDR1 is SGHRS and CDR2 is YFSETQ. V gave up 4 bases and J gave up 2 bases, with 17 bases separating them.

The source of this sequence is a human donor who received a COVID-19 vaccine. Here the sequenced sample was CD4+ T cells from blood, cultured in vitro, taken after SARS-CoV-2 vaccination. The genes are TRBV5-1 and TRBJ2-3, with D maybe TRBD2 (7 bases). CDR3 nucleotide sequence: TGCGCCAGCAGCCCTGATGGGGGGGGGCCCACAGATACGCAGTATTTT. Its protein product is CASSPDGGGPTDTQYF.